Listed below are T cell receptor beta chains from one sample, sequenced in a study of CD8 T cells in ankylosing spondylitis. Via MiXCR, TCRdb re-called the 5' RACE reads, giving one row per CDR3 protein. The table includes around 220,000 distinct CDR3 sequences, 10% detected once. The sequenced sample was blood, either unsorted or a sorted T cell fraction (not recorded which). The receptors derive from a male donor with ankylosing spondylitis or in good health (not recorded which). The CDR3 runs from the conserved cysteine through the conserved F or W. The order of the fields is D gene, V gene, clone size, J gene, CDR3 protein, CDR3 DNA. D genes are given only for firm matches. Clone size is given for some rows only: seen once, a few or many times, or a class if the clone is expanded.

>TRBD1|TRBV20-1|few|TRBJ2-4
CSASPPGQGAGSAKNIQYF
TGCAGTGCTAGCCCCCCGGGACAGGGGGCCGGTAGTGCCAAAAACATTCAGTACTTC
>.|TRBV7-2|.|TRBJ2-2
CASSLVAGSNTGELFF
TGTGCCAGCAGCTTAGTTGCGGGGTCGAACACCGGGGAGCTGTTTTTT
>TRBD2|TRBV7-9|few|TRBJ2-3
CSSSPSGVSTDTQYF
TGTTCCAGCAGCCCCAGCGGGGTGAGCACAGATACGCAGTATTTT
>TRBD1|TRBV20-1|few|TRBJ1-1
CSARVAGGIMNTEAFF
TGCAGTGCTAGAGTGGCAGGGGGGATCATGAACACTGAAGCTTTCTTT
>.|TRBV7-2|.|TRBJ2-3
CASSLEPQAQIRQYF
TGTGCCAGCAGCTTAGAGCCCCAGGCACAGATACGGCAGTATTTT
>TRBD2|TRBV7-6|few|TRBJ2-7
CASSLASSVGRGVPSEQYF
TGTGCCAGCAGCTTGGCCTCGTCCGTAGGGCGGGGGGTACCCTCCGAGCAGTACTTC
>TRBD2|TRBV10-2|many|TRBJ2-3
CASSDGGATDTQYF
TGCGCCAGCAGTGACGGGGGGGCCACAGATACGCAGTATTTT
>.|TRBV3-1|few|TRBJ2-3
CASSQDLMGSPSSTDTQYF
TGTGCCAGCAGCCAAGATCTTATGGGCTCCCCTTCTAGCACAGATACGCAGTATTTT
>TRBD1|TRBV12-3/TRBV12-4|.|TRBJ1-2
CASSSGTGAHTF
TGTGCCAGCAGTTCTGGGACAGGAGCGCACACCTTC
>TRBD2|TRBV20-1|many|TRBJ2-3
CSANSGFLPDTQYF
TGCAGTGCTAATAGCGGGTTTCTCCCAGATACGCAGTATTTT
>.|TRBV7-2|.|TRBJ2-1
CASSLTGVEQFF
TGTGCCAGCAGCTTAACGGGTGTTGAGCAGTTCTTC
>TRBD2|TRBV5-1|.|TRBJ2-3
CASSSSQAGGAGTQYF
TGCGCCAGCAGCTCCTCGCAGGCCGGGGGGGCCGGGACGCAGTATTTT
>.|TRBV6-5|many|TRBJ2-1
CASRLLGGEYNEQFF
TGTGCCAGCAGATTACTAGGGGGGGAATACAATGAGCAGTTCTTC
>.|TRBV27|many|TRBJ2-7
CASSTPYEQYF
TGTGCCAGCTCCACCCCCTACGAGCAGTACTTC
>.|TRBV29-1|many|TRBJ1-2
CSVEEFYGVGNGYTF
TGCAGCGTTGAAGAATTTTATGGGGTTGGGAATGGCTACACCTTC
>TRBD2|TRBV9|many|TRBJ2-2
CASSVASGGTNTGELFF
TGTGCCAGCAGCGTAGCTAGCGGGGGAACGAACACCGGGGAGCTGTTTTTT
>.|TRBV19|many|TRBJ2-1
CASSPRILLDEQFF
TGTGCCAGTAGTCCAAGAATCCTTTTGGATGAGCAGTTCTTC
>TRBD1|TRBV3-1|many|TRBJ2-7
CASSQGTGGLYEQYF
TGTGCCAGCAGCCAAGGGACAGGGGGCTTATACGAGCAGTACTTC
>.|TRBV20-1|many|TRBJ2-7
CSPIGQVQSEQYF
TGCAGTCCTATTGGGCAGGTCCAGTCCGAGCAGTACTTC
>.|TRBV20-1|few|TRBJ1-5
CSARDVRVQNQPQHF
TGCAGTGCTAGAGATGTCAGGGTCCAAAATCAGCCCCAGCATTTT
>.|TRBV7-9|many|TRBJ1-6
CASRPGGYSPLHF
TGTGCCAGCAGGCCGGGGGGATACTCACCCCTCCACTTT
>TRBD2|TRBV9|.|TRBJ2-7
CASSVESGRVGDEQYF
TGTGCCAGCAGCGTAGAATCAGGGAGGGTAGGGGACGAGCAGTACTTC
>TRBD1|TRBV28|few|TRBJ1-4
CASSLTSGEGASNEKLFF
TGTGCCAGCAGTTTAACATCGGGCGAGGGGGCCTCTAATGAAAAACTGTTTTTT
>TRBD2|TRBV10-3|many|TRBJ2-3
CATGTSGGPTDTQYF
TGTGCCACCGGGACTAGCGGGGGTCCCACAGATACGCAGTATTTT
>.|TRBV12-3/TRBV12-4|many|TRBJ1-3
CASSLSASGNTIYF
TGTGCCAGCAGTTTATCGGCCTCTGGAAACACCATATATTTT
>.|TRBV5-6|few|TRBJ2-7
CASSLKRLYEQYF
TGTGCCAGCAGCTTGAAACGTCTCTACGAGCAGTACTTC
>.|TRBV20-1|many|TRBJ2-1
CSASLVDNEQFF
TGCAGTGCTAGCCTAGTTGACAATGAGCAGTTCTTC
>TRBD1|TRBV5-1|many|TRBJ2-5
CASSTGGRETQYF
TGCGCCAGCTCGACAGGGGGGAGAGAGACCCAGTACTTC
>TRBD1|TRBV4-2|.|TRBJ1-4
CASSHTGGGAATNEKLFF
TGTGCCAGCAGCCACACGGGAGGGGGCGCGGCAACTAATGAAAAACTGTTTTTT
>.|TRBV7-8|many|TRBJ1-1
CASSSKSTGFVNTEAFF
TGTGCCAGCAGCTCCAAATCAACAGGGTTCGTCAACACTGAAGCTTTCTTT
>TRBD2|TRBV5-6|many|TRBJ2-1
CASSGGDGVDNEQFF
TGTGCCAGCAGCGGGGGGGACGGAGTCGACAATGAGCAGTTCTTC
>.|TRBV5-6|many|TRBJ2-5
CASSLGNQETQYF
TGTGCCAGCAGCTTAGGGAACCAAGAGACCCAGTACTTC
>TRBD2|TRBV4-2|many|TRBJ2-1
CASRYSMLAGNSNEQFF
TGTGCCAGCAGGTATTCAATGCTAGCGGGGAATTCGAATGAGCAGTTCTTC
>.|TRBV6-5|.|TRBJ1-1
CASSSLNRDAEAFF
TGTGCCAGCAGTTCGCTAAACAGGGACGCTGAAGCTTTCTTT
>TRBD1|TRBV20-1|many|TRBJ1-5
CSARGTTGANSNQPQHF
TGCAGTGCTAGAGGGACGACAGGGGCCAATAGCAATCAGCCCCAGCATTTT
>.|TRBV2|many|TRBJ2-5
CASFRDPQETQYF
TGTGCCAGCTTCCGGGACCCCCAAGAGACCCAGTACTTC
>.|TRBV5-1|.|TRBJ2-7
CASSLGGYAYEQYF
TGCGCCAGCAGCTTGGGCGGATATGCCTACGAGCAGTACTTC
>.|TRBV12-3/TRBV12-4|many|TRBJ2-5
CASSPPGRETQYF
TGTGCCAGCAGTCCCCCCGGTAGAGAGACCCAGTACTTC
>TRBD2|TRBV20-1|.|TRBJ2-5
CSATLAGVEETQYF
TGCAGTGCCACTCTAGCGGGGGTAGAAGAGACCCAGTACTTC
>.|TRBV27|.|TRBJ1-1
CASSFKVSDTEAFF
TGTGCCAGCAGTTTCAAGGTTTCGGACACTGAAGCTTTCTTT
>TRBD1|TRBV7-9|.|TRBJ1-4
CASSRTGGYEKLFF
TGTGCCAGCAGCCGGACAGGGGGATATGAAAAACTGTTTTTT
>.|TRBV20-1|many|TRBJ1-6
CSAGGANSPLHF
TGCAGTGCCGGGGGGGCGAATTCACCCCTCCACTTT
>.|TRBV3-1|many|TRBJ2-1
CASSQDASLGQFF
TGTGCCAGCAGCCAAGATGCATCCTTGGGGCAGTTCTTC
>TRBD1|TRBV5-1|many|TRBJ2-3
CASSGRTGATDTQYF
TGCGCCAGCAGCGGCAGGACAGGGGCGACAGATACGCAGTATTTT
>TRBD1|TRBV12-3/TRBV12-4|many|TRBJ2-7
CASSKTGTDYEQYF
TGTGCCAGCAGCAAGACCGGGACAGACTACGAGCAGTACTTC
>.|TRBV30|.|TRBJ2-3
CAWSASGLSTDTQYF
TGTGCCTGGAGTGCAAGCGGCCTAAGCACAGATACGCAGTATTTT
>TRBD2|TRBV12-3/TRBV12-4|many|TRBJ2-3
CASSLGTSGTSDTQYF
TGTGCCAGCAGTTTAGGTACTAGCGGGACCTCGGATACGCAGTATTTT
>.|TRBV7-8|many|TRBJ2-7
CASSSRADRYEQYF
TGTGCCAGCAGCTCAAGGGCGGACAGATACGAGCAGTACTTC
>.|TRBV6-1|many|TRBJ2-3
CASSGAGDSTDTQYF
TGTGCCAGCAGTGGGGCAGGGGATAGCACAGATACGCAGTATTTT
>TRBD1|TRBV24-1|many|TRBJ2-7
CATSDRDSLIYEQYF
TGTGCCACCAGTGATCGGGACAGCTTAATCTACGAGCAGTACTTC
>.|TRBV7-2|many|TRBJ1-6
CASSLSVGSPLHF
TGTGCCAGCAGCTTGAGTGTCGGCTCACCCCTCCACTTT
>TRBD2|TRBV12-3/TRBV12-4|many|TRBJ2-3
CASVRGGYTDTQYF
TGTGCCAGTGTTCGGGGGGGATACACAGATACGCAGTATTTT
>.|TRBV5-1|few|TRBJ1-6
CASSLDPAGSPLHF
TGCGCCAGCAGCTTGGATCCGGCGGGTTCACCCCTCCACTTT
>TRBD2|TRBV6-5|many|TRBJ2-1
CASSYGTSFYEQFF
TGTGCCAGCAGTTACGGGACTAGCTTCTATGAGCAGTTCTTC
>.|TRBV4-2|many|TRBJ1-6
CASSQEEDLQSSPLHF
TGTGCCAGCAGCCAAGAAGAAGATTTGCAGAGTTCACCCCTCCACTTT